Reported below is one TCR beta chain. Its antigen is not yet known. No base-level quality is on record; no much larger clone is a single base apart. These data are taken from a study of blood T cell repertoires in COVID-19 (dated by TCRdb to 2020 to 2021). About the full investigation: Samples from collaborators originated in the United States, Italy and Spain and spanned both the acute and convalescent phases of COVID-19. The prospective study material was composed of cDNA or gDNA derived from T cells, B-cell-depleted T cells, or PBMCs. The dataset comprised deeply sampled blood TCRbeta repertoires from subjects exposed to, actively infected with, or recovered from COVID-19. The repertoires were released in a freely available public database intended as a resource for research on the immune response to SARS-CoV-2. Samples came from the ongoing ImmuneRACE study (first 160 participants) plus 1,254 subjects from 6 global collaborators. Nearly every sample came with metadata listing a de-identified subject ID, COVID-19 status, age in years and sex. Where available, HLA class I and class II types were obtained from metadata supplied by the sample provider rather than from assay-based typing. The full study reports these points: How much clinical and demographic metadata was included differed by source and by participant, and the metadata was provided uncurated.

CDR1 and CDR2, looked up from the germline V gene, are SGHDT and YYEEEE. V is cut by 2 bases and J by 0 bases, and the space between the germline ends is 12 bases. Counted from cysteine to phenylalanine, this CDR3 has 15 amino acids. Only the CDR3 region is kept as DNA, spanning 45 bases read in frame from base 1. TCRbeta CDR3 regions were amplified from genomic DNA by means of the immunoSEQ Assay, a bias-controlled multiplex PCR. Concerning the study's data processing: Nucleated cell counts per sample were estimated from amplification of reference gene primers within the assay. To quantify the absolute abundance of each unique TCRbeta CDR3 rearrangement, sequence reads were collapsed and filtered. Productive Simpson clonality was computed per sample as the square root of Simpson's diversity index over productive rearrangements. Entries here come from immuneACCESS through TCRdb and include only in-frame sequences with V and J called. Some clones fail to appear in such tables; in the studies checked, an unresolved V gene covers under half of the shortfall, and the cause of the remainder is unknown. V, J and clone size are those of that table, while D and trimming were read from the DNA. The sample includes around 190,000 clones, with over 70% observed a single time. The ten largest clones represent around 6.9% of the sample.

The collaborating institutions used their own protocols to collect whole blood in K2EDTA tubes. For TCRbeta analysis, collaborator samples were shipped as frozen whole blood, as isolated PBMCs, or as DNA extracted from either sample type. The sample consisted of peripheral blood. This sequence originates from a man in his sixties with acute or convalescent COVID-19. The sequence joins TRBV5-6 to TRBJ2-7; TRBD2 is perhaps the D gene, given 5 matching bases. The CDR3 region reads CASSFLGRGSYEQYF. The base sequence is TGTGCCAGCAGCTTTCTCGGACGGGGCTCCTACGAGCAGTACTTC.